This T cell receptor beta chain was found in a study of radiation and T cells in renal cell carcinoma. Study results and limitations: Baseline intratumoral clonotype presence is unknown without pretreatment biopsies.

This clone appeared a few times. Its target is unknown. Time point here: baseline pretreatment blood. Documented treatment: 15 Gy SBRT to primary tumor, nephrectomy 4 weeks later. Here immunoSEQ multiplex PCR was the method, and the copy in TCRdb shows in-frame clones only, minus some. The table records about 130,000 clones, approximately 90% of them present only once. The length of the CDR3 is 15 residues. CDR1 and CDR2 from the germline V gene are SGDLS and YYNGEE. V gave up 4 bases and J gave up 2 bases; unmatched junction bases: 3. This TCR came from a woman aged 50 to 65 with renal cell carcinoma. The rearrangement uses TRBV9 and TRBJ2-3; 11 bases match TRBD2. The sample in question was blood, obtained from a patient whose treatment included radiotherapy and nephrectomy. This CDR3 reads CASSSSGGATDTQYF. The CDR3 nucleotides are TGTGCCAGCAGCAGTAGCGGGGGGGCCACAGATACGCAGTATTTT.